Detailed here is one T cell receptor (beta chain). The data derive from a study of blood T cell repertoires in COVID-19. The germline V and J ends were trimmed by 0 bases and 7 bases, with 12 bases remaining between them. The CDR3 is made up of 14 amino acids. From germline, CDR1 is WSHSY and CDR2 SAAADI. In the original workflow: The assay estimated nucleated cells by amplifying reference gene primers. Clones were sequenced by immunoSEQ multiplex PCR, and TCRdb holds only the in-frame ones, with some missing. V and J calls and clone size are given by that table; D and trimming were obtained from the DNA. Of a few hundred thousand clones listed, less than 85% are singletons.

The V call is TRBV10-2, the J call TRBJ2-5, with a weak D call TRBD2 (7 bases). This sequence was found in a woman between 18 and 29 years old with acute or convalescent COVID-19. The sequencing sample was made of peripheral blood. This CDR3 is CASSESGGRGTQYF. For the CDR3, the DNA is TGCGCCAGCAGTGAGTCCGGGGGGCGGGGGACCCAGTACTTC.